Below are 21 T cell receptor beta chains sequenced from a single sample in a study of blood T cell repertoires in COVID-19 (dated by TCRdb to between 2020 and 2021). The library was prepared using the immunoSEQ multiplex PCR assay. Entries here come from immuneACCESS through TCRdb and include only in-frame sequences with V and J called. Some clones fail to appear in such tables; in the studies checked, an unresolved V gene covers under half of the shortfall, and the cause of the remainder is unknown. This sample has roughly 250,000 clones in its table, and approximately 86% of those were observed once. Roughly 7% of the sample comes from the top ten. The sequenced sample was peripheral blood. The receptors originated from a man in his 60s who had recovered from COVID-19.

This clone was observed many times. The chain recombines TRBV4-1 with TRBJ1-5; no clear D gene. This CDR3 has 16 residues. Trimming took off 4 bases at V and 0 bases at J, with 13 bases between the two ends. Per the germline V gene, CDR1 is MGHRA and CDR2 is YSYEKL. The CDR3 sequence: CASSLTPMNSNQPQHF. The CDR3 DNA reads TGCGCCAGCAGCCTTACACCCATGAATAGCAATCAGCCCCAGCATTTT.

This clone was seen more than once but under ten times. The genes are TRBV4-1 and TRBJ2-3, with D hard to call. Germline assignment: CDR1 MGHRA and CDR2 YSYEKL. The CDR3 sequence is 13 residues long. Trimming removed 2 bases from V and 2 bases from J, with 5 bases in between. The CDR3 DNA follows: TGCGCCAGCAGCCAATTATACACAGATACGCAGTATTTT. This translates into CASSQLYTDTQYF.

The rearrangement uses TRBV7-8 and TRBJ2-3; TRBD2 might be the D (5 bases). This CDR3 has 16 residues. Germline V gives CDR1 SGHVS, CDR2 FQNEAQ. Trimming stripped 4 bases from V and 0 bases from J, with 14 bases between. The CDR3 region is CASSYREGSSTDTQYF. CDR3 bases: TGTGCCAGCAGCTATAGAGAGGGATCTAGCACAGATACGCAGTATTTT.

This clone was seen only a few times. This chain uses TRBV30 with TRBJ1-6; 7 bases are shared with TRBD1. The germline gives CDR1 GTSNPN, CDR2 SVGIG (reference sequence). V shed 1 base and J 4 bases; nucleotides not matched to a gene: 4. The CDR3 contains 15 residues. The CDR3 sequence is CAWSEGQSYNSPLHF. CDR3 bases: TGTGCCTGGAGTGAGGGACAGAGTTATAATTCACCCCTCCACTTT.

The V gene is TRBV19, the J gene TRBJ1-2; D is possibly TRBD1 (5 bases). The germline V gene encodes CDR1 LNHDA and CDR2 SQIVND (reference sequence). The CDR3 covers 15 residues. Trimming stripped 1 base from V and 8 bases from J, with 17 bases between. The CDR3 sequence is CASSIGPGGPSGYTF. CDR3 DNA: TGTGCCAGTAGTATAGGACCCGGGGGACCAAGCGGCTACACCTTC.

The rearrangement joins TRBV24-1 to TRBJ2-7; TRBD1 aligns across 9 bases. V shed 1 base and J 3 bases; nucleotides not matched to a gene: 6. In germline, CDR1 is KGHDR, CDR2 SFDVKD. The CDR3 has 16 amino acids. DNA of the CDR3: TGTGCCACCAGTGATTTATTACAGGGGGCTTGCTACGAGCAGTACGTC. Its translation: CATSDLLQGACYEQYV.

V and J are TRBV5-1 and TRBJ2-5; TRBD2 agrees at 9 bases. The ends lost 0 bases at V and 1 base at J; junction bases unmatched: 4. Germline V lookup: CDR1 SGHRS, CDR2 YFSETQ. This CDR3 is 16 amino acids long. CDR3 in DNA: TGCGCCAGCAGCTTGGGTGGAGCGGGGGGCCAAGAGACCCAGTACTTC. Its translation is CASSLGGAGGQETQYF.

This chain links TRBV5-1 with TRBJ2-7; a weak D match, TRBD1 (5 bases). The V gene lost 2 bases and the J gene lost 3 bases, with 12 bases spanning the gap. Germline lookup yields CDR1 SGHRS and CDR2 YFSETQ. There are 14 residues in the CDR3. The DNA of the CDR3 is TGCGCCAGCAGCTTTTATGGACAAGACTACGAGCAGTACTTC. This encodes CASSFYGQDYEQYF.

V gene TRBV5-1 combines with J gene TRBJ2-1; 8 bases are a match to TRBD2. V gave up 3 bases and J gave up 6 bases; unmatched junction bases: 5. In germline, CDR1 is SGHRS, CDR2 YFSETQ. The CDR3 length is 14 residues. The CDR3 sequence: CASSWGAGGNEQFF. CDR3 bases: TGCGCCAGCAGCTGGGGCGCGGGGGGCAATGAGCAGTTCTTC.

The chain joins TRBV7-9 to TRBJ2-5, with D tentatively TRBD1 (5 bases). The CDR3 is 14 residues long. The V end lost 5 bases, the J end lost 0 bases, and 10 bases lay between the germline ends. Germline V gives CDR1 SEHNR, CDR2 FQNEAQ (reference sequence). The DNA for the CDR3 is TGTGCCAGCAGCAGGGGCAGGAACCAAGAGACCCAGTACTTC. It is translated as CASSRGRNQETQYF.

This rearrangement joins TRBV5-1 to TRBJ2-1; TRBD1 aligns across 8 bases. Germline CDR1 reads SGHRS; CDR2 reads YFSETQ. J lost 7 bases, V lost 4 bases, and 7 bases had no gene match. This CDR3 is built from 14 residues. The CDR3 bases are TGCGCCAGCAGCGAACGGACAGGGAGTAATGAGCAGTTCTTC. Translation gives CASSERTGSNEQFF.

V usage is TRBV19 and J usage is TRBJ2-3, with 8 bases aligning to TRBD2. Germline CDR1 LNHDA, CDR2 SQIVND (reference sequence). Trimming removed 4 bases from V and 2 bases from J; junction bases left unmatched: 8. The CDR3 runs to 16 residues. In DNA, the CDR3 is TGTGCCAGTAGTAACCGCGGGGGGCAATCCACAGATACGCAGTATTTT. It yields the protein CASSNRGGQSTDTQYF.

The J gene is TRBJ2-2, the V gene TRBV11-3; tentatively, D is TRBD2 (5 bases). V shed 1 base and J shed 6 bases, with 9 bases lying between them. Germline CDR1 is SGHNT and CDR2 is YENEEA. The CDR3 contains 14 residues. This CDR3 reads CASSLGHSAGELFF. Written as DNA, the CDR3 is TGTGCCAGCAGCTTAGGCCATAGCGCCGGGGAGCTGTTTTTT.

The J gene is TRBJ1-5, the V gene TRBV6-1; D unresolved. The CDR3 consists of 15 residues. The V end lost 3 bases, the J end lost 0 bases, and 9 bases lay between the germline ends. Germline assignment: CDR1 MNHNS and CDR2 SASEGT. CDR3 nucleotides: TGTGCCAGCAGTGACAGGCCCTATAGCAATCAGCCCCAGCATTTT. Translated, it gives CASSDRPYSNQPQHF.

The chain combines TRBV11-2 with TRBJ2-2; tentative D call: TRBD1 (7 bases). CDR1 and CDR2 from the germline V gene are SGHAT and FQNNGV. V lost 5 bases and J lost 1, with 17 bases in between. The CDR3 is made up of 17 amino acids. The CDR3 DNA follows: TGTGCCAGCAGCCCCAGGGGGGCGGCGGGGAACACCGGGGAGCTGTTTTTT. Encoded protein: CASSPRGAAGNTGELFF.

This clone has just a few counts. The rearrangement uses TRBV7-6 and TRBJ1-1; 8 bases are a match to TRBD1. The CDR3 extends over 15 amino acids. Trimming removed 5 bases from V and 2 bases from J; junction bases left unmatched: 7. Germline CDR1 reads SGHVS; CDR2 reads FNYEAQ. The CDR3 coding sequence is TGTGCCAGCAGCCACCGGACAGGGAGAAACACTGAAGCTTTCTTT. It translates to CASSHRTGRNTEAFF.

The table lists this clone with a count of one. The J gene is TRBJ1-5, the V gene TRBV19; 7 bases fit TRBD1. CDR1 and CDR2 from the germline V gene are LNHDA and SQIVND (reference sequence). The CDR3 is 16 residues long. The trim removed 3 bases at V and 3 bases at J, leaving 8 bases unmatched. DNA for the CDR3: TGTGCCAGTAGTATTCGACAGGGATCTTCCAATCAGCCCCAGCATTTT. Protein: CASSIRQGSSNQPQHF.

The rearrangement joins TRBV19 to TRBJ1-2; TRBD1 is a possible D gene (6 bases). Germline values: CDR1 LNHDA, CDR2 SQIVND (reference sequence). Trimming pared 7 bases from V and 2 bases from J, leaving 14 bases between. This CDR3 has 14 amino acids. The CDR3 DNA sequence: TGTGCCAGTACCCAGAACAGGGCGAACTATGGCTACACCTTC. Translating it yields CASTQNRANYGYTF.

V usage is TRBV27 and J usage is TRBJ1-2; no reliable D call. The CDR3 consists of 14 residues. Germline V lookup: CDR1 MNHEY, CDR2 SMNVEV (reference sequence). V was clipped by 2 bases and J by 6 bases, with 13 bases between them. The CDR3 DNA follows: TGTGCCAGCAGTTTACGTTTCTCAACAGATGGCTACACCTTC. This codes for CASSLRFSTDGYTF.

This clone was seen only once. V is TRBV5-1 and J is TRBJ1-3, with D maybe TRBD1 (6 bases). Germline V CDR1 and CDR2: SGHRS, YFSETQ. Trimming pared 4 bases from V and 2 bases from J, leaving 10 bases between. The CDR3 is 14 residues long. The CDR3 reads CASSAGDPGNTIYF. The CDR3 DNA reads TGCGCCAGCAGCGCAGGGGATCCTGGAAACACCATATATTTT.

DNA for the CDR3: TGTGCCAGCAGGGACAGGGGGCCCTACGAGCAGTACGTC. Translated, it gives CASRDRGPYEQYV. The chain recombines TRBV6-5 with TRBJ2-7, with TRBD1 matching 11 bases. The CDR3 has 13 amino acids. Trimming at V came to 6 bases and at J to 2 bases, leaving 0 bases not matched to a gene. Germline V gene data show CDR1 as MNHEY and CDR2 as SVGAGI.